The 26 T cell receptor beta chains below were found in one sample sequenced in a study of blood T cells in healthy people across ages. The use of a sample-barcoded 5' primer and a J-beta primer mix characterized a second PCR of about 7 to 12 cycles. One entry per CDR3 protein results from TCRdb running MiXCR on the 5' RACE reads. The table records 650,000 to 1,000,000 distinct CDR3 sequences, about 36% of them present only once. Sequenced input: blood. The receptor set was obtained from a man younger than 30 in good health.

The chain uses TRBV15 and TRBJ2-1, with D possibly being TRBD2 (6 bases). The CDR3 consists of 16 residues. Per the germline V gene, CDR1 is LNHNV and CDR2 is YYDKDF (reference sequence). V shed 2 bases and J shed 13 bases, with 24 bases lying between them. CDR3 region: CATSRSSRLVQETQFF. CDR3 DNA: TGTGCCACCAGCAGATCCTCTAGACTAGTTCAAGAGACCCAGTTCTTC.

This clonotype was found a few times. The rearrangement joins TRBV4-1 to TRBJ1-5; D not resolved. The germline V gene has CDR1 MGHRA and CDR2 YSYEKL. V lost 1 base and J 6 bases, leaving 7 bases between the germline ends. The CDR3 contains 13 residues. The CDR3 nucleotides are TGCGCCAGCAGCCAAGTTTTCGGTCAGCCCCAGCATTTT. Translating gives CASSQVFGQPQHF.

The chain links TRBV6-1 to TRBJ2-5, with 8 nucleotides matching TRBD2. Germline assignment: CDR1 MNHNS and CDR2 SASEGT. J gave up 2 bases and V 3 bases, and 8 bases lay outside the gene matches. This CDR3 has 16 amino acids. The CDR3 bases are TGTGCCAGCAGTGATGGTAAACGGGGGGGACAAGAGACCCAGTACTTC. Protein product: CASSDGKRGGQETQYF.

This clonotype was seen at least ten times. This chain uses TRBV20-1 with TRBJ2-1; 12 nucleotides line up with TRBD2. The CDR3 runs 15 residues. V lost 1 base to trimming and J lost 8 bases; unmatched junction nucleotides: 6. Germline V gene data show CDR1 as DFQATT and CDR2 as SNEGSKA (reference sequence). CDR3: CSARGPSGGAYEQFF. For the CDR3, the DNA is TGCAGTGCTAGAGGTCCTAGCGGGGGGGCCTATGAGCAGTTCTTC.

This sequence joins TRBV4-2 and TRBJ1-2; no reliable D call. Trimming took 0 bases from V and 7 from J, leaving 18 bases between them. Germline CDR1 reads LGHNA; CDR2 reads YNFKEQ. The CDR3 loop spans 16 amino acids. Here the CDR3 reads CASSQDRANQLSGYTF. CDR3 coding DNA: TGTGCCAGCAGCCAAGATCGTGCAAACCAATTATCTGGCTACACCTTC.

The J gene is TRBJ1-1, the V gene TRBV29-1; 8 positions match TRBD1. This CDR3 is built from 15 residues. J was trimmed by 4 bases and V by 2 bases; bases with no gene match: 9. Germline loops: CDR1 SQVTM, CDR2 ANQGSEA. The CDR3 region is CSVERQGARGTEAFF. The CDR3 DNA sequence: TGCAGCGTTGAAAGGCAGGGGGCGCGTGGCACTGAAGCTTTCTTT.

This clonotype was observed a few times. The CDR3: CASSDFFGGGEQFF. The CDR3 region has the DNA TGTGCCAGCAGTGATTTTTTCGGGGGGGGTGAGCAGTTCTTC. This rearrangement joins TRBV5-5 to TRBJ2-1; TRBD2 aligns across 8 bases. Germline-derived CDR1 and CDR2 are SGHKS and YYEKEE (reference sequence). The CDR3 has 14 amino acids. V lost 5 bases and J lost 9; bases outside the gene matches: 10. The variable domain in full, with the rest retrieved from reference TRBV5-5 and TRBJ2-1, is DAGVTQSPTHLIKTRGQQVTLRCSPISGHKSVSWYQQVLGQGPQFIFQYYEKEERGRGNFPDRFSARQFPNYSSELNVNALLLGDSALYLCASSDFFGGGEQFFGPGTRLTVL.

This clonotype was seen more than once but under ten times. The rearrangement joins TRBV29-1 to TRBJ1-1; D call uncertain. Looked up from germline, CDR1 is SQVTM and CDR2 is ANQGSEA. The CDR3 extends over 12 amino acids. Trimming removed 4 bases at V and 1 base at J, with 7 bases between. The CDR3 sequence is CSVGRGNTEAFF. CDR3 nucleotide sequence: TGCAGCGTTGGGCGCGGGAACACTGAAGCTTTCTTT. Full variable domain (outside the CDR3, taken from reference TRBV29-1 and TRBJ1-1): SAVISQKPSRDICQRGTSLTIQCQVDSQVTMMFWYRQQPGQSLTLIATANQGSEATYESGFVIDKFPISRPNLTFSTLTVSNMSPEDSSIYLCSVGRGNTEAFFGQGTRLTVV.

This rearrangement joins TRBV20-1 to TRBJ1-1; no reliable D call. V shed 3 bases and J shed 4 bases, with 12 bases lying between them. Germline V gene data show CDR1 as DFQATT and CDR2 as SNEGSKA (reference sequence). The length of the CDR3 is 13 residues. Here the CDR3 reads CSASKRATTEAFF. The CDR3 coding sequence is TGCAGTGCTAGTAAGAGGGCCACCACTGAAGCTTTCTTT.

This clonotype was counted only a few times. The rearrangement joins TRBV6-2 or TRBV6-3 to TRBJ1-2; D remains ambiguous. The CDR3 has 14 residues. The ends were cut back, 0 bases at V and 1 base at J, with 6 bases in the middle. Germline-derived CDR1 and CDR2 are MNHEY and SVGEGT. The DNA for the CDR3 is TGTGCCAGCAGTTACTCGAACGGTAACTATGGCTACACCTTC. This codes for CASSYSNGNYGYTF.

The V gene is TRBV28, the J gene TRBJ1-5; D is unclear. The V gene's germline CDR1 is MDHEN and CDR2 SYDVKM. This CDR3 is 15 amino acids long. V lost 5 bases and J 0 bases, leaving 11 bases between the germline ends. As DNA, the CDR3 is TGTGCCAGCAGTGGCAGCGACGATAGCAATCAGCCCCAGCATTTT. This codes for CASSGSDDSNQPQHF.

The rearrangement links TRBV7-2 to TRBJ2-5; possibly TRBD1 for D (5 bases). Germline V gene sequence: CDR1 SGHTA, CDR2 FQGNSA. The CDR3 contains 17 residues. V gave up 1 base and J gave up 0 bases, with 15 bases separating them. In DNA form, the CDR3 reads TGTGCCAGCAGCTTAGAAGGCAGGGTATCGTACCAAGAGACCCAGTACTTC. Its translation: CASSLEGRVSYQETQYF.

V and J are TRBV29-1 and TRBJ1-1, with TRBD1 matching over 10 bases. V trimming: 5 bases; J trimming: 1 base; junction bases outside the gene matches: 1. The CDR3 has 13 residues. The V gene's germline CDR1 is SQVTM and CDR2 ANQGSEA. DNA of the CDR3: TGCAGCGTTTGGACAGGGGGGAACACTGAAGCTTTCTTT. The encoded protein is CSVWTGGNTEAFF.

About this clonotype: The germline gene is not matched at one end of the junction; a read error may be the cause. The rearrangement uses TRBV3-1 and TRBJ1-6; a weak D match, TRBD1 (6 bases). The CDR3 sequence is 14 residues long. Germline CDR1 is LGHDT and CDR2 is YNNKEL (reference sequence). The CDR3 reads CASSQGTDHSPPHF. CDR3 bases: TGTGCCAGCAGCCAAGGGACAGACCATTCACCCCCCCACTTT.

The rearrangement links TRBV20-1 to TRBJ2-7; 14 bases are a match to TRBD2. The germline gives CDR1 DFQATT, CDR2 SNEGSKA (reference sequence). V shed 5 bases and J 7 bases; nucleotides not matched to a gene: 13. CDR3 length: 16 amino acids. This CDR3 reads CSAFGLAGGTYNEQYF. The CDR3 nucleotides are TGCAGTGCTTTTGGACTAGCGGGAGGAACCTACAATGAGCAGTACTTC.

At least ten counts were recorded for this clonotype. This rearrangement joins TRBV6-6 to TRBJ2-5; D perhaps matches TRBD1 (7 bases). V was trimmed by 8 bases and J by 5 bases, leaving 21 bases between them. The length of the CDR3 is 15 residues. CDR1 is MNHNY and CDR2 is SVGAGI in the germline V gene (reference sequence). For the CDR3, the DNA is TGTGCCAGCTGGTTTGGAGGGGGCATGCGGGAGACCCAGTACTTC. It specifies CASWFGGGMRETQYF.

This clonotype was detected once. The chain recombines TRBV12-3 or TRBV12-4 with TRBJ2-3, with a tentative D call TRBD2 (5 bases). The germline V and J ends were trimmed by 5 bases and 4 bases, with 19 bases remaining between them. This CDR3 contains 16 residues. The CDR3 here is CASSPLSKRSADTQYF. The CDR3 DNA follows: TGTGCCAGCAGTCCCCTCTCCAAGCGGAGCGCAGATACGCAGTATTTT.

CDR3 coding DNA: TGTGCCAGCAGCTTCAACAGGGGCGGTTCACCCCTCCACTTT. It is translated as CASSFNRGGSPLHF. The chain links TRBV9 to TRBJ1-6; TRBD1 matches at 7 bases. The CDR3 contains 14 residues. CDR1 SGDLS and CDR2 YYNGEE come from the germline V gene. J was trimmed by 9 bases and V by 4 bases; bases with no gene match: 7.

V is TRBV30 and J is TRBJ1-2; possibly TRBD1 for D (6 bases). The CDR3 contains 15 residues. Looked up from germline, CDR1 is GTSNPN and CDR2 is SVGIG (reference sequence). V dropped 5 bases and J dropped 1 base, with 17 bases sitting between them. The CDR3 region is CAWGYPRQDNYGYTF. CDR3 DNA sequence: TGTGCCTGGGGTTATCCGAGACAGGATAACTATGGCTACACCTTC.

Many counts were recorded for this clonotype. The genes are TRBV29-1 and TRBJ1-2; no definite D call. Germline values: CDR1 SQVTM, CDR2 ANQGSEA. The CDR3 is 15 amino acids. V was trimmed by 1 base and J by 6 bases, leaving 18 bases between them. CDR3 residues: CSVEGVSLWVHGYTF. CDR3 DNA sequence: TGCAGCGTTGAAGGGGTCAGCTTGTGGGTTCATGGCTACACCTTC.

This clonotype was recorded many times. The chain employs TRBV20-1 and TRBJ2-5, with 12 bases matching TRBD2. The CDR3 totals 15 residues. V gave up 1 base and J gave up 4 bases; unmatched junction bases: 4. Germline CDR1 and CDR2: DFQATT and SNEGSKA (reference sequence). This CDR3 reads CSARVRLAGVETQYF. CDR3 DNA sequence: TGCAGTGCTAGAGTCCGACTAGCGGGGGTAGAGACCCAGTACTTC.

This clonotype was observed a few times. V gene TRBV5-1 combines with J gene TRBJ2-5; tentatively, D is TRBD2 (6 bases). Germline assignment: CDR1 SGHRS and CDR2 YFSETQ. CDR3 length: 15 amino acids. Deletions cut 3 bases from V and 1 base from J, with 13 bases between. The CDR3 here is CASSWLPGLQETQYF. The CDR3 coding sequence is TGCGCCAGCAGCTGGCTCCCGGGACTCCAAGAGACCCAGTACTTC.

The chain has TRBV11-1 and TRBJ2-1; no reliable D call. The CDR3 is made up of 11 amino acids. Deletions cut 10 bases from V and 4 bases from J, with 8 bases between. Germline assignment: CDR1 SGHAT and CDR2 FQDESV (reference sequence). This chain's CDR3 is CATRQYNEQFF. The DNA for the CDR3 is TGTGCCACCAGGCAATACAATGAGCAGTTCTTC.

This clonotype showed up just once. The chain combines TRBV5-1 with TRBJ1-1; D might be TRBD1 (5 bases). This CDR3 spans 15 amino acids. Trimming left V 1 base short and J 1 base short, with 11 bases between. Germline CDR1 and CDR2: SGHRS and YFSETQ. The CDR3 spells CASSLNRDPNTEAFF. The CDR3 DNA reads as TGCGCCAGCAGCTTGAATCGGGACCCGAACACTGAAGCTTTCTTT.

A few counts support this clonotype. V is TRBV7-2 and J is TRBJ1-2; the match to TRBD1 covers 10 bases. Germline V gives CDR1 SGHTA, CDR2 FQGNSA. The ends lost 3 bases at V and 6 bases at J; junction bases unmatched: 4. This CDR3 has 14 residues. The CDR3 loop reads CASSLGQGTNGYTF. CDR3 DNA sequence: TGTGCCAGCAGCTTGGGACAGGGGACGAATGGCTACACCTTC.

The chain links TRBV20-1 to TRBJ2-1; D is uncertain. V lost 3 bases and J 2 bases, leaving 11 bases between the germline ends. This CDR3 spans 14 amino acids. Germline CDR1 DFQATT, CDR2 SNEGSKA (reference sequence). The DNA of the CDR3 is TGCAGTGCTAGGACTCCCATGGCCTACAATGAGCAGTTCTTC. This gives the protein CSARTPMAYNEQFF.